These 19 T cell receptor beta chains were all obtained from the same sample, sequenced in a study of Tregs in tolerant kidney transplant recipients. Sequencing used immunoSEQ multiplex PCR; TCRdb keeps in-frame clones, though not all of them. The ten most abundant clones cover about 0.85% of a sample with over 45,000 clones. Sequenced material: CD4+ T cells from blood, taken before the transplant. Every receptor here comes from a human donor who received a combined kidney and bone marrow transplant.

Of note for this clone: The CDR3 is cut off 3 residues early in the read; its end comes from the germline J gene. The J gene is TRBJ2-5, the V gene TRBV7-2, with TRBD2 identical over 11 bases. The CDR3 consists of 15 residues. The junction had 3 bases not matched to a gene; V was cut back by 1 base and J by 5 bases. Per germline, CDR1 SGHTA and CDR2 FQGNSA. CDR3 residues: CASSLGLAGTETQYF. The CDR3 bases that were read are TGTGCCAGCAGCTTAGGACTAGCGGGGACGGAGACC. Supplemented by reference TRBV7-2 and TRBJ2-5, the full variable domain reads GAGVSQSPSNKVTEKGKDVELRCDPISGHTALYWYRQSLGQGLEFLIYFQGNSAPDKSGLPSDRFSAERTGGSVSTLTIQRTQQEDSAVYLCASSLGLAGTETQYFGPGTRLLVL.

CDR3 sequence: CSARLPGLNNQPQHF. The covered CDR3 bases are TGCAGTGCTAGGCTCCCGGGGTTGAACAATCAGCCC. The V call is TRBV20-1, the J call TRBJ1-5; no clear D. Read data end 3 residues before the CDR3 end; the end is taken from the germline J gene. The CDR3 runs 15 residues. The V end lost 3 bases, the J end lost 3 bases, and 15 bases lay between the germline ends. From germline, CDR1 is DFQATT and CDR2 SNEGSKA (reference sequence).

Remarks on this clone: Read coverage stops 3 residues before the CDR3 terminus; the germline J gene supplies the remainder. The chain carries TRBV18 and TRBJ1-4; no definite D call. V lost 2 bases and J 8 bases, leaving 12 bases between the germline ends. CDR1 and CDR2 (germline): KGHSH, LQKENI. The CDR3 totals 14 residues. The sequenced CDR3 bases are TGTGCCAGCTCACCATTACAAGGCAAGGAAAAA. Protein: CASSPLQGKEK. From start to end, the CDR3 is CASSPLQGKEKLFF.

The CDR3 is CASAPQGSYGELFF. The sequenced CDR3 bases are TGCGCCAGCGCCCCCCAGGGCTCTTACGGGGAG. The gene calls are TRBV5-1 and TRBJ2-2; D may be TRBD1 (5 bases). The observed sequence ends 3 residues before the CDR3 terminus, with the missing tail filled in from the germline J gene. The germline V gene has CDR1 SGHRS and CDR2 YFSETQ. Between the trimmed V and J ends, which lost 7 bases and 7 bases, there was a span of 17 bases. The CDR3 consists of 14 residues.

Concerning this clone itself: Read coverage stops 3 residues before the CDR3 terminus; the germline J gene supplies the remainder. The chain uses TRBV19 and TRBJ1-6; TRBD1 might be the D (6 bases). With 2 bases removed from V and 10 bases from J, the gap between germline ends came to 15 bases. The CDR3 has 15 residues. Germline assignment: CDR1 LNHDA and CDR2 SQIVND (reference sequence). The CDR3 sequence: CASSIIDRLGSPLHF. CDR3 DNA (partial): TGTGCCAGTAGTATAATCGACAGGTTGGGATCACCC.

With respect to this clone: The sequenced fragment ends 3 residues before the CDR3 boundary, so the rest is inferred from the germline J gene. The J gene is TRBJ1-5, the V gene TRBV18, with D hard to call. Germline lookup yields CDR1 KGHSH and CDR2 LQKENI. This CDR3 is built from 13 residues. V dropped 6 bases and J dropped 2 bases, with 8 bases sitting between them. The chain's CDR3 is CASSEGRNQPQHF. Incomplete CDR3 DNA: TGTGCCAGCTCTGAGGGTCGCAATCAGCCC. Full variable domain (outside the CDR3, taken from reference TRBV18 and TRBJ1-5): NAGVMQNPRHLVRRRGQEARLRCSPMKGHSHVYWYRQLPEEGLKFMVYLQKENIIDESGMPKERFSAEFPKEGPSILRIQQVVRGDSAAYFCASSEGRNQPQHFGDGTRLSIL.

CDR3 amino acids: CASSLVPDEQFF. The part of the CDR3 DNA that was read is TGTGCCAGCAGCTTGGTCCCAGATGAG. V and J are TRBV5-6 and TRBJ2-1, with unresolved D. The read ends 3 residues before the CDR3 terminus; that terminus is restored from the germline J gene. CDR1 and CDR2 from the germline V gene are SGHDT and YYEEEE. CDR3 length: 12 amino acids. Trimming removed 0 bases at V and 8 bases at J, with 6 bases between.

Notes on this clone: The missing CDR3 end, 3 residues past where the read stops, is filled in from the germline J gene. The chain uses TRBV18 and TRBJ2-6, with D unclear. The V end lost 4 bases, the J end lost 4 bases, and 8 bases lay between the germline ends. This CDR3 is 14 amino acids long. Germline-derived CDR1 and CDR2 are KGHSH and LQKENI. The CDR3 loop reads CASSQGLGANVLTF. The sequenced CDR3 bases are TGTGCCAGCTCACAGGGTTTGGGGGCCAACGTC.

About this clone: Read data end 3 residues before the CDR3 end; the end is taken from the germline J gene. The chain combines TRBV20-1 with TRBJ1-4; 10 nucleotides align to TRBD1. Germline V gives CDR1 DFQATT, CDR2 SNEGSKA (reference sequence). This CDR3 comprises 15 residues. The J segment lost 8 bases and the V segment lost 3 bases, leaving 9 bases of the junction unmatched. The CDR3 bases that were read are TGCAGTGCTAGGGTTCGACAGGGGGCCAGGGAAAAA. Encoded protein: CSARVRQGAREK. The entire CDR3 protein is CSARVRQGAREKLFF.

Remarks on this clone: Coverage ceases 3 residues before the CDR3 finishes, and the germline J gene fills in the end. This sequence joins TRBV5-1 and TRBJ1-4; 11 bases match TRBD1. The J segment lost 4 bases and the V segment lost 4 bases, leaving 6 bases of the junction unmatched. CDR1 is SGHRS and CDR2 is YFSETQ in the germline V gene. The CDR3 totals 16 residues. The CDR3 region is CASSRTGGDFNEKLFF. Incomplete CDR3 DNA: TGCGCCAGCAGCCGGACAGGGGGCGATTTTAATGAAAAA.

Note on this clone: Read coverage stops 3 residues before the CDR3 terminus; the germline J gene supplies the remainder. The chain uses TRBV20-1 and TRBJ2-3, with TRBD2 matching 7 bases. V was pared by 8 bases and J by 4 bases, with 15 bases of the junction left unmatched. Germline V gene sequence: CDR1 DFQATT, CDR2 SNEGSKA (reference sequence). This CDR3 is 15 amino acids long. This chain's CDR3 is CSTTHPVAGADTQYF. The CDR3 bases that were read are TGCAGTACAACCCACCCAGTCGCGGGAGCAGATACG.

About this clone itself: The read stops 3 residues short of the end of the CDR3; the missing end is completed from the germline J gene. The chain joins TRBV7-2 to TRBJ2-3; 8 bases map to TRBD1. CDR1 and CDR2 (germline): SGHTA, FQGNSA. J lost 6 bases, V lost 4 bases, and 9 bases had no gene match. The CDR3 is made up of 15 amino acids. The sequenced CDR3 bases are TGTGCCAGCAGCTATCAGGGGGCGACAGGGGATACG. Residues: CASSYQGATGDT. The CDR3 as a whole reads CASSYQGATGDTQYF.

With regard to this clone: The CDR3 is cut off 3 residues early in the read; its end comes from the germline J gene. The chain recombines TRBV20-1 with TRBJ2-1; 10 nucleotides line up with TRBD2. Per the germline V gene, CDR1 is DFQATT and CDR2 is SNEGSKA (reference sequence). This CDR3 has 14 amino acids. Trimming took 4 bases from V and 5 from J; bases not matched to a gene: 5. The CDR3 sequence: CSANGLADNNEQFF. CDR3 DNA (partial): TGCAGTGCTAACGGACTAGCGGACAACAATGAG.

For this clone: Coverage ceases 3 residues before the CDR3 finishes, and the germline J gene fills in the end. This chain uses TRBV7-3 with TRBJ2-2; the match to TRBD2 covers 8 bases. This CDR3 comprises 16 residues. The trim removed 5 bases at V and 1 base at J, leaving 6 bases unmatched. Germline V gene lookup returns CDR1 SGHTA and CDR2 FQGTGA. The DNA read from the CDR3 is TGTGCCAGCAGCCCAGGACTAGCTGTGAACACCGGGGAG. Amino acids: CASSPGLAVNTGE. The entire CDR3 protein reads CASSPGLAVNTGELFF.

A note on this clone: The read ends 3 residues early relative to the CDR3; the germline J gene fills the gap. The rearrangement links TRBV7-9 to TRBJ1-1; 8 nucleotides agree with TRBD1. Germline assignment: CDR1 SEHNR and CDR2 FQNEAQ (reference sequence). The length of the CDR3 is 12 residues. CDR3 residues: CASTIQGEGAFF. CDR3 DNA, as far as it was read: TGTGCCAGCACCATACAGGGGGAGGGG.

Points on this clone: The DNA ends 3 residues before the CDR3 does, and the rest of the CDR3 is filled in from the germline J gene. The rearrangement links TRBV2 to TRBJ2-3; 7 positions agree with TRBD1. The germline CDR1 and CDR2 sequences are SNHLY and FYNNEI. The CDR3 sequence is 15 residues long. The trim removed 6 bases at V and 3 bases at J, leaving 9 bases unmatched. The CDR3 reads CASRGQTGMTDTQYF. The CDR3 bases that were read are TGTGCCAGCAGAGGTCAGACAGGGATGACAGATACG.

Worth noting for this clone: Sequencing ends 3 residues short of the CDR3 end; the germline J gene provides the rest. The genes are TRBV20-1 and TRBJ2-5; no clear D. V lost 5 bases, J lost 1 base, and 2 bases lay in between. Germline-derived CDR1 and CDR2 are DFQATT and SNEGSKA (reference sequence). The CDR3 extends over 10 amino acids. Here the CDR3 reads CSALQETQYF. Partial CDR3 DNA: TGCAGTGCTCTCCAAGAGACC.

CDR3 DNA (partial): TGCAGTGCTAGAGCGGGGTGGCAAGAGACC. Protein: CSARAGWQET. The complete CDR3 protein is CSARAGWQETQYF. The rearrangement uses TRBV20-1 and TRBJ2-5; possibly TRBD2 for D (5 bases). The CDR3 goes on 3 residues after the read ends, and that part is filled in from the germline J gene. The CDR3 is 13 amino acids. V was trimmed by 1 base and J by 2 bases, leaving 8 bases between them. From germline, CDR1 is DFQATT and CDR2 SNEGSKA (reference sequence).

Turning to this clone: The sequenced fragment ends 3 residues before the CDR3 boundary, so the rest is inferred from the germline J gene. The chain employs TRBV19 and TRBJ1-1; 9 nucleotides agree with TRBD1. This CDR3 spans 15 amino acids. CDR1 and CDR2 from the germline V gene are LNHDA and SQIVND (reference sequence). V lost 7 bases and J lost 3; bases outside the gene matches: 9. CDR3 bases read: TGTGCCAGTACAGATTACAGGGGGCGTGACACTGAA. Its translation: CASTDYRGRDTE. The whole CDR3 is CASTDYRGRDTEAFF.